Listed here are 17 T cell receptor beta chains from one sample, sequenced in a study of blood T cells in healthy people across ages. Through a sample-barcoded 5' primer and a J-beta primer mix, a second PCR was run for about 6 to 12 cycles. TCRdb reanalysed the 5' RACE reads using MiXCR and keeps one entry per CDR3 protein. This table has 550,000 to 800,000 distinct CDR3 sequences, around a fifth appearing once. The sample was blood. These receptors were obtained from a man between 65 and 85 years old in good health.

This clonotype was observed a handful of times. The chain carries TRBV5-6 and TRBJ2-6; D is possibly TRBD1 (6 bases). Trimming removed 2 bases from V and 2 bases from J, with 8 bases in between. Germline CDR1 is SGHDT and CDR2 is YYEEEE. The CDR3 contains 15 residues. CDR3 residues: CASSFDRPGANVLTF. In DNA, the CDR3 is TGTGCCAGCAGCTTTGACAGGCCTGGGGCCAACGTCCTGACTTTC. The whole variable domain, remainder taken from reference TRBV5-6 and TRBJ2-6, is DAGVTQSPTHLIKTRGQQVTLRCSPKSGHDTVSWYQQALGQGPQFIFQYYEEEERQRGNFPDRFSGHQFPNYSSELNVNALLLGDSALYLCASSFDRPGANVLTFGAGSRLTVL.

V usage is TRBV29-1 and J usage is TRBJ2-5; the D gene is possibly TRBD1 (6 bases). The CDR3 is made up of 13 amino acids. Germline V CDR1 and CDR2: SQVTM, ANQGSEA. V lost 7 bases, J lost 5 bases, and 17 bases lay in between. CDR3 coding DNA: TGCAGCGCGGGCCCCAGGGGAGAGGAGACCCAGTACTTC. It is translated as CSAGPRGEETQYF.

V is TRBV7-9 and J is TRBJ1-3; no clear D. Germline-derived CDR1 and CDR2 are SEHNR and FQNEAQ (reference sequence). The V and J ends lost 1 base and 2 bases respectively, with 9 bases between them. The CDR3 totals 15 residues. The CDR3 DNA is TGTGCCAGCAGCTTAGTCTCGGGCACTGGAAACACCATATATTTT. Encoded protein: CASSLVSGTGNTIYF.

This clonotype occurred a few times. This chain joins TRBV5-1 and TRBJ2-5; the match to TRBD1 covers 11 bases. With V trimmed by 5 bases and J by 4 bases, 10 bases remained unmatched. Per germline, CDR1 SGHRS and CDR2 YFSETQ. This CDR3 comprises 16 residues. The CDR3 region is CASSPAGTGGLETQYF. Written as DNA, the CDR3 is TGCGCCAGCAGTCCAGCGGGGACAGGGGGACTAGAGACCCAGTACTTC.

This clonotype appeared a few times. The chain employs TRBV7-2 and TRBJ1-2; D remains ambiguous. Germline values: CDR1 SGHTA, CDR2 FQGNSA. The CDR3 length is 14 residues. V was pared by 5 bases and J by 8 bases, with 18 bases between. The CDR3 reads CASSRNIGNMGYTF. The CDR3 DNA sequence: TGTGCCAGCAGCCGTAATATAGGGAATATGGGCTACACCTTC.

The rearrangement links TRBV27 to TRBJ2-5; 7 bases align to TRBD1. The J call could be wrong; TRBJ2-1 is a better fit for the DNA end. The CDR3 is 16 residues long. Germline assignment: CDR1 MNHEY and CDR2 SMNVEV (reference sequence). The CDR3 region is CASSLSPPGQNNEQFF. The DNA for the CDR3 is TGTGCCAGCAGTTTATCGCCCCCGGGACAGAACAATGAGCAGTTCTTC.

Turning to this clonotype: At one boundary the junction diverges from the germline segment, which might be a read error. The rearrangement links TRBV7-9 to TRBJ1-4; D not resolved. The CDR3 is 13 amino acids. Germline assignment: CDR1 SEHNR and CDR2 FQNEAQ (reference sequence). In DNA form, the CDR3 reads TGTGCCAGCAGCCTAGCCCGATCTGAAAAACTGTTTTTT. Translated, it gives CASSLARSEKLFF.

This clonotype has ten or more counts. The chain joins TRBV4-2 to TRBJ2-7, with 7 bases matching TRBD2. CDR3 size: 14 residues. Trimming cost V 0 bases and J 5 bases; bases outside gene matches: 4. The germline CDR1 and CDR2 sequences are LGHNA and YNFKEQ. The CDR3 loop reads CASSQDAGENEQYF. The CDR3 DNA reads TGTGCCAGCAGCCAAGACGCGGGAGAGAACGAGCAGTACTTC.

CDR3 sequence reads: CASSKIPTVCSGNTIYF. In DNA form, the CDR3 reads TGTGCCAGCAGCAAAATCCCGACAGTTTGCTCTGGAAACACCATATATTTT. The V and J genes are TRBV21-1 and TRBJ1-3; TRBD1, the D gene given by the table, was not confirmed from the DNA. TRBV21-1 is shown as a pseudogene. This CDR3 has 17 amino acids.

This clonotype was recorded at least ten times. The chain joins TRBV3-1 to TRBJ1-1, with a possible D match to TRBD1 (5 bases). The germline V gene has CDR1 LGHDT and CDR2 YNNKEL (reference sequence). The CDR3 length is 15 residues. With 5 bases removed from V and 0 bases from J, the gap between germline ends came to 13 bases. The CDR3 sequence is CASSTRQNMNTEAFF. CDR3 nucleotides: TGTGCCAGCAGCACCCGACAGAACATGAACACTGAAGCTTTCTTT. The entire variable domain, with the rest obtained from reference TRBV3-1 and TRBJ1-1, is as follows: DTAVSQTPKYLVTQMGNDKSIKCEQNLGHDTMYWYKQDSKKFLKIMFSYNNKELIINETVPNRFSPKSPDKAHLNLHINSLELGDSAVYFCASSTRQNMNTEAFFGQGTRLTVV.

The chain joins TRBV9 to TRBJ2-5, with D possibly matching TRBD2 (6 bases). TRBJ2-7 matches the DNA end more closely, so the J call is doubtful. The germline CDR1 and CDR2 sequences are SGDLS and YYNGEE. CDR3 size: 15 residues. The CDR3 DNA reads TGTGCCAGCAGCGTAGATGGCGGGACGCCTAACGAGCAGTACTTC. It codes for CASSVDGGTPNEQYF.

Comments on this clonotype: A much bigger clone sits one base away, suggesting this may be a read error. V gene TRBV7-2 combines with J gene TRBJ2-1; TRBD2 matches at 8 bases. The CDR3 consists of 18 residues. Trimming at V came to 6 bases and at J to 0 bases, leaving 13 bases not matched to a gene. From germline, CDR1 is SGHTA and CDR2 FQGNSA. The CDR3 bases are TGTGCCAGCAGACCGGGACTAGAAGCGTTGAGCTCCTACAATGAGCAGTTCTTC. Its translation is CASRPGLEALSSYNEQFF.

V is TRBV20-1 and J is TRBJ2-2; TRBD1 matches at 8 bases. CDR3 length equals 15 residues. Germline CDR1 is DFQATT and CDR2 is SNEGSKA (reference sequence). The V gene end was trimmed by 0 bases and the J gene end by 5 bases; junction bases not matched to a gene: 5. CDR3 in DNA: TGCAGTGCTAGAGATCAGGGGGCTCTTACCGGGGAGCTGTTTTTT. Protein: CSARDQGALTGELFF.

The chain links TRBV27 to TRBJ1-5, with unresolved D. Germline loops: CDR1 MNHEY, CDR2 SMNVEV (reference sequence). CDR3 length: 13 residues. Deletions cut 6 bases from V and 6 bases from J, with 12 bases between. CDR3 DNA sequence: TGTGCCAGCAGAAGTCTAGCGGGTCAGCCCCAGCATTTT. Residues: CASRSLAGQPQHF.

The chain couples TRBV7-8 to TRBJ2-1; D gene ambiguous. V was pared by 5 bases and J by 2 bases, with 10 bases between. This CDR3 comprises 14 residues. Germline values: CDR1 SGHVS, CDR2 FQNEAQ. The CDR3 region has the DNA TGTGCCAGCAGCCTAGACGCCGCCTACAATGAGCAGTTCTTC. It codes for CASSLDAAYNEQFF.

This chain uses TRBV29-1 with TRBJ1-4; no clear D gene. Germline CDR1 reads SQVTM; CDR2 reads ANQGSEA. The CDR3 spans 12 residues. V lost 5 bases, J lost 8 bases, and 12 bases lay in between. The CDR3 bases are TGCAGCGTTATGGGCCAGGAGGAAAAACTGTTTTTT. This encodes CSVMGQEEKLFF. Together with reference TRBV29-1 and TRBJ1-4, the CDR3 gives the full variable domain: SAVISQKPSRDICQRGTSLTIQCQVDSQVTMMFWYRQQPGQSLTLIATANQGSEATYESGFVIDKFPISRPNLTFSTLTVSNMSPEDSSIYLCSVMGQEEKLFFGSGTQLSVL.

This clonotype was detected only a few times. This sequence joins TRBV4-3 and TRBJ2-7; weak D call: TRBD2 (5 bases). Trimming removed 1 base from V and 2 bases from J, with 9 bases in between. Germline V CDR1 and CDR2: LGHNA, YSLEER. The CDR3 runs 14 residues. The CDR3 sequence: CASSQGDGTYEQYF. CDR3 nucleotides: TGCGCCAGCAGCCAAGGAGACGGGACCTACGAGCAGTACTTC.